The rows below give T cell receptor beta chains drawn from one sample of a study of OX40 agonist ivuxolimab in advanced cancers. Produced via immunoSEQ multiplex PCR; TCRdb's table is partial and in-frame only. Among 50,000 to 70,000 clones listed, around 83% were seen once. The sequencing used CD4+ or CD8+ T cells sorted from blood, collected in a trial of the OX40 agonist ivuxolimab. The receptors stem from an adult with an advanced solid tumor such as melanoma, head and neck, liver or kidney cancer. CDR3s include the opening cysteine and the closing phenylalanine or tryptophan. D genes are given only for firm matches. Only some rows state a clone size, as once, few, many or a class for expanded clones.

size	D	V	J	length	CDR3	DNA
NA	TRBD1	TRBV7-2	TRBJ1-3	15	CASSLGTGKGNTIYF	TGTGCCAGCAGCTTAGGGACAGGGAAGGGAAACACCATATATTTT
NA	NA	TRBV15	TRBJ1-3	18	CATPLTNPGPTSGNTIYF	TGTGCCACCCCTCTTACAAACCCGGGACCAACCTCTGGAAACACCATATATTTT
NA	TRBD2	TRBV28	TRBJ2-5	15	CASSLGPGGLETQYF	TGTGCCAGCAGCCTGGGACCGGGAGGTCTGGAGACCCAGTACTTC
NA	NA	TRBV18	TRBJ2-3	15	CASSPPTGGTDTQYF	TGTGCCAGCTCACCCCCGACGGGTGGTACAGATACGCAGTATTTT
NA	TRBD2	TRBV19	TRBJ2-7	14	CASSISSGGYEQYF	TGTGCCAGTAGTATCTCTAGCGGGGGCTACGAGCAGTACTTC
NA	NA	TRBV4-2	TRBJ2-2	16	CASSQPDGRNTGELFF	TGTGCCAGCAGCCAACCCGACGGTCGCAACACCGGGGAGCTGTTTTTT
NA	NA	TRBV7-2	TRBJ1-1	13	CASSRRADTEAFF	TGTGCCAGCAGCCGAAGGGCGGACACTGAAGCTTTCTTT
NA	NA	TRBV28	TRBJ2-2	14	CASNTGGNTGELFF	TGTGCCAGCAACACCGGGGGGAACACCGGGGAGCTGTTTTTT
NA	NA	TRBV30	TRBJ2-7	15	CAWSAGTLTSREQYF	TGTGCCTGGAGTGCAGGGACTCTCACCTCTCGGGAGCAGTACTTC
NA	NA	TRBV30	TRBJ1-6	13	CAWETGSYSPLHF	TGTGCCTGGGAGACAGGAAGTTATTCACCCCTCCACTTT
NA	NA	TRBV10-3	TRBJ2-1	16	CAISESGLADHNEQFF	TGTGCCATCAGTGAGTCGGGGCTAGCAGACCACAATGAGCAGTTCTTC
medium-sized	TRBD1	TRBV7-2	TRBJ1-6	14	CASSRRSQGQLLHF	TGTGCCAGCAGCCGGAGATCACAGGGGCAGCTCCTCCACTTT
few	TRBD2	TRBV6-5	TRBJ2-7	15	CASSYSTRAGVGQYF	TGTGCCAGCAGTTACTCGACCAGAGCGGGAGTTGGGCAGTACTTC
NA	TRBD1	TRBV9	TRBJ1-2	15	CASSVDPGGSYGYTF	TGTGCCAGCAGCGTAGACCCAGGGGGTAGCTATGGCTACACCTTC
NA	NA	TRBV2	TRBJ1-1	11	CASRAYTEAFF	TGTGCCAGCAGGGCATACACTGAAGCTTTCTTT
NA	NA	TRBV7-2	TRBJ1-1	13	CASSFQDGTEAFF	TGTGCCAGCAGCTTCCAAGATGGCACTGAAGCTTTCTTT
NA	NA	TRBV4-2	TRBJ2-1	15	CASSQDSVGDNEQFF	TGTGCCAGCAGCCAAGATAGCGTTGGGGACAATGAGCAGTTCTTC
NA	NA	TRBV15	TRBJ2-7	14	CATSREPGAYEQYF	TGTGCCACCAGCAGAGAGCCAGGCGCCTACGAGCAGTACTTC